The TCR beta chain under discussion was sequenced for a study of T cell responses to AZD1222 COVID-19 vaccine. Across the study: Second-dose recipients at about 4 or about 12 weeks were treated as one pooled group.

The table came from immunoSEQ multiplex PCR; TCRdb's copy has only in-frame clones and leaves some out. Seen here are under 110,000 clones, more than 85% observed once, and the top ten hold more than 15%. CDR1 is KGHDR and CDR2 is SFDVKD in the germline V gene. The CDR3 consists of 20 residues. The V and J ends lost 3 bases and 0 bases, in that order; junction bases with no gene match: 11. The sequenced sample was peripheral blood, obtained on day 0 of AZD1222 vaccination. The chain links TRBV24-1 to TRBJ2-1, with TRBD2 matching over 12 bases. This clonotype was sampled from an adult in good health. The CDR3 region has the DNA TGTGCCACCAGTGATGTACTAGCGGGAGGCAGTCCGAGCTCCTACAATGAGCAGTTCTTC. Translated, it gives CATSDVLAGGSPSSYNEQFF.